The next 31 T cell receptor beta chains were all read from a single sample in a study of response to subunit inactivated influenza vaccine. MiXCR was run by TCRdb on the RT-PCR reads, yielding one entry per CDR3 protein. The table includes 170,000 or so distinct CDR3 sequences, about 10% detected once. The sample was CD8+ T cells sorted from PBMCs, taken less than 25 months after vaccination. These receptors were collected from a man aged 45 to 70 who received an inactivated influenza vaccine.

The J gene is TRBJ2-7, the V gene TRBV20-1; 7 bases map to TRBD1. This CDR3 is 15 amino acids long. Germline lookup yields CDR1 DFQATT and CDR2 SNEGSKA (reference sequence). The J segment lost 3 bases and the V segment lost 0 bases, leaving 8 bases of the junction unmatched. The CDR3 here is CSARDVTGVNYEQYF. Written as DNA, the CDR3 is TGCAGTGCTAGAGATGTCACAGGGGTTAACTACGAGCAGTACTTC.

There are a few counts of this clonotype. This sequence joins TRBV7-9 and TRBJ1-1, with unresolved D. The CDR3 covers 14 residues. CDR1 is SEHNR, CDR2 FQNEAQ, per germline (reference sequence). Trimming shortened V by 5 bases and J by 1 base, and 11 bases separated the two germline ends. CDR3 DNA: TGTGCCAGCAGCCTCGACGGTAAGAACACTGAAGCTTTCTTT. Translation gives CASSLDGKNTEAFF.

The sample holds a few counts of this clonotype. This sequence joins TRBV7-8 and TRBJ1-2, with D unresolved. CDR1 is SGHVS, CDR2 FQNEAQ, per germline. Deletions cut 1 base from V and 4 bases from J, with 13 bases between. The CDR3 is 15 residues long. CDR3 DNA: TGTGCCAGCAGCTTAGTCTCTGGGGAGCCCTATGGCTACACCTTC. It encodes CASSLVSGEPYGYTF.

This clonotype was counted a few times. The chain carries TRBV7-6 and TRBJ2-4, with a possible D match to TRBD2 (6 bases). Germline loops: CDR1 SGHVS, CDR2 FNYEAQ. The CDR3 contains 16 residues. Trimming pared 5 bases from V and 9 bases from J, leaving 23 bases between. The CDR3, as DNA: TGTGCCAGCAGCCCCACAACGGGGAGACCCGGGGGCATTCAGTACTTC. It encodes CASSPTTGRPGGIQYF.

V is TRBV7-9 and J is TRBJ2-7; D is perhaps TRBD1 (6 bases). This CDR3 is 12 amino acids long. Germline assignment: CDR1 SEHNR and CDR2 FQNEAQ (reference sequence). The V and J ends lost 1 base and 5 bases respectively, with 6 bases between them. CDR3 sequence (DNA): TGTGCCAGCAGCTTAGGGGACAACGAGCAGTACTTC. This codes for CASSLGDNEQYF.

This clonotype came up a few times. The chain couples TRBV7-2 to TRBJ2-1; 8 nucleotides line up with TRBD1. The CDR3 contains 14 residues. V lost 2 bases to trimming and J lost 10 bases; unmatched junction nucleotides: 7. Germline assignment: CDR1 SGHTA and CDR2 FQGNSA. CDR3 bases: TGTGCCAGCAGCTTATTCCTGACAGGGGAGGAGCAGTTCTTC. Translated: CASSLFLTGEEQFF.

The sample holds a few counts of this clonotype. The J gene is TRBJ2-5, the V gene TRBV12-3 or TRBV12-4; D may be TRBD2 (5 bases). The CDR3 is 14 amino acids. V was trimmed by 2 bases and J by 5 bases, leaving 12 bases between them. CDR3 protein: CASSLFLAEETQYF. For the CDR3, the DNA is TGTGCCAGCAGTTTATTTCTAGCAGAGGAGACCCAGTACTTC.

This chain uses TRBV24-1 with TRBJ2-7; maybe TRBD1 (6 bases). This CDR3 has 14 residues. CDR1 and CDR2 (germline): KGHDR, SFDVKD. Trimming took off 4 bases at V and 7 bases at J, with 16 bases between the two ends. CDR3 DNA sequence: TGTGCCACCAGTGACCCCCGGGACACTCGAGAGCAGTACTTC. Translating it yields CATSDPRDTREQYF.

This clonotype came up a few times. The gene calls are TRBV5-8 and TRBJ2-7, with D possibly matching TRBD1 (6 bases). V lost 0 bases, J lost 2 bases, and 12 bases lay in between. The CDR3 contains 15 residues. Germline values: CDR1 SGHTS, CDR2 YDEGEE. Written as DNA, the CDR3 is TGTGCCAGCAGCTTGGGGGGACATACTACCTACGAGCAGTACTTC. It specifies CASSLGGHTTYEQYF. Variable domain in full (rest from reference TRBV5-8 and TRBJ2-7): EAGVTQSPTHLIKTRGQQATLRCSPISGHTSVYWYQQALGLGLQFLLWYDEGEERNRGNFPPRFSGRQFPNYSSELNVNALELEDSALYLCASSLGGHTTYEQYFGPGTRLTVT.

Only a few counts were recorded for this clonotype. The CDR3 protein is CASSPDRGTYEQYF. CDR3 nucleotide sequence: TGTGCCAGCAGCCCCGACAGGGGGACCTACGAGCAGTACTTC. This chain connects TRBV7-7 to TRBJ2-7; TRBD1 aligns across 9 bases. With V trimmed by 5 bases and J by 2 bases, 4 bases remained unmatched. The CDR3 has 14 amino acids. Germline CDR1 is SSHAT and CDR2 is FNYEAQ (reference sequence). Together with reference TRBV7-7 and TRBJ2-7, the CDR3 gives the full variable domain: GAGVSQSPRYKVTKRGQDVTLRCDPISSHATLYWYQQALGQGPEFLTYFNYEAQPDKSGLPSDRFSAERPEGSISTLTIQRTEQRDSAMYRCASSPDRGTYEQYFGPGTRLTVT.

The rearrangement uses TRBV6-2 or TRBV6-3 and TRBJ1-5; no reliable D call. V was shortened by 5 bases and J by 1 base, with 9 bases between the two germline ends. From germline, CDR1 is MNHEY and CDR2 SVGEGT. The length of the CDR3 is 14 residues. The CDR3 DNA sequence: TGTGCCAGCAGTCCACCATGGAGCAATCAGCCCCAGCATTTT. This sequence encodes CASSPPWSNQPQHF.

This clonotype was seen a few times. The chain recombines TRBV19 with TRBJ2-7; 11 nucleotides line up with TRBD2. J lost 3 bases, V lost 4 bases, and 5 bases had no gene match. CDR1 and CDR2 from the germline V gene are LNHDA and SQIVND (reference sequence). This CDR3 is built from 15 residues. CDR3 DNA: TGTGCCAGTAGTACGGGACTAGCGGAAGTCTACGAGCAGTACTTC. Protein: CASSTGLAEVYEQYF.

This clonotype was seen ten or more times. This rearrangement joins TRBV29-1 to TRBJ2-7; D is possibly TRBD1 or TRBD2 (6 bases each). Germline V gene sequence: CDR1 SQVTM, CDR2 ANQGSEA. The CDR3 is 14 residues long. Trimming took 6 bases from V and 0 from J, leaving 15 bases between them. This chain's CDR3 is CSVLGGLFSYEQYF. The CDR3 nucleotides read TGCAGCGTCCTAGGGGGGTTATTCTCCTACGAGCAGTACTTC.

The gene calls are TRBV10-1 and TRBJ2-1, with a possible D match to TRBD2 (6 bases). The CDR3 extends over 13 amino acids. Trimming pared 4 bases from V and 8 bases from J, leaving 12 bases between. Germline-derived CDR1 and CDR2 are WNHNN and SYGVQD (reference sequence). The CDR3 region is CASSGGIRDEQFF. In DNA form, the CDR3 reads TGCGCCAGCAGTGGCGGGATTAGGGATGAGCAGTTCTTC.

This clonotype showed up many times. The genes are TRBV6-1 and TRBJ2-7; D tentatively fits TRBD1 or TRBD2 (5 bases each). V lost 5 bases and J 5 bases, leaving 22 bases between the germline ends. The CDR3 runs to 16 residues. CDR1 and CDR2 (germline): MNHNS, SASEGT. The chain's CDR3 is CASSTPFGGKGDEQYF. CDR3 sequence (DNA): TGTGCCAGCAGTACCCCCTTTGGGGGAAAGGGTGACGAGCAGTACTTC.

This clonotype was recorded a few times. V and J are TRBV5-1 and TRBJ2-7, with D possibly being TRBD2 (6 bases). The CDR3 covers 13 residues. Germline lookup yields CDR1 SGHRS and CDR2 YFSETQ. V was pared by 1 base and J by 7 bases, with 12 bases between. CDR3 bases: TGCGCCAGCAGCTTGAGGGCGGGAATGGAGCAGTACTTC. Protein: CASSLRAGMEQYF.

The CDR3 loop is CASSYEQGVTLYEQYF. CDR3 nucleotides: TGTGCCAGCAGCTACGAACAGGGGGTTACGCTCTACGAGCAGTACTTC. The genes are TRBV4-2 and TRBJ2-7, with TRBD1 identical over 8 bases. The CDR3 consists of 16 residues. The germline V gene encodes CDR1 LGHNA and CDR2 YNFKEQ. V lost 5 bases to trimming and J lost 3 bases; unmatched junction nucleotides: 12.

This clonotype is deemed medium-sized. The chain couples TRBV29-1 to TRBJ2-7; TRBD1 matches at 7 bases. Germline V gene lookup returns CDR1 SQVTM and CDR2 ANQGSEA. V lost 1 base to trimming and J lost 0 bases; unmatched junction nucleotides: 6. The CDR3 is 15 residues long. This CDR3 is CSVEGVGDSSYEQYF. DNA for the CDR3: TGCAGCGTTGAAGGAGTAGGGGACAGCTCCTACGAGCAGTACTTC.

This clonotype was detected a few times. The chain uses TRBV5-1 and TRBJ2-7; D remains unclear. Germline CDR1 and CDR2: SGHRS and YFSETQ. CDR3 length: 15 amino acids. Between the trimmed V and J ends, which lost 3 bases and 2 bases, there was a span of 15 bases. The CDR3: CASSSEPHSTYEQYF. CDR3 DNA: TGCGCCAGCAGCTCCGAACCGCACAGTACCTACGAGCAGTACTTC.

The table lists this clonotype with a few counts. The rearrangement uses TRBV4-3 and TRBJ2-3; 10 bases line up with TRBD1. V shed 3 bases, J shed 4 bases, and the junction held 4 bases outside the gene matches. The CDR3 length is 15 residues. Per germline, CDR1 LGHNA and CDR2 YSLEER. The CDR3 nucleotides are TGCGCCAGCAGCCAGACAGGGGGCGCAGCAGATACGCAGTATTTT. Translating gives CASSQTGGAADTQYF.

V gene TRBV13 combines with J gene TRBJ2-1; D gene unclear. The V gene lost 5 bases and the J gene lost 0 bases, with 14 bases spanning the gap. The CDR3 is 16 residues long. Germline values: CDR1 PRHDT, CDR2 FYEKMQ (reference sequence). The CDR3 nucleotides read TGTGCCAGCAGCCAGGCTGGGGTTGGCTCCTACAATGAGCAGTTCTTC. It is translated as CASSQAGVGSYNEQFF.

This clonotype has just a few counts. V is TRBV29-1 and J is TRBJ2-7; 11 bases fit TRBD1. J gave up 4 bases and V 4 bases, and 6 bases lay outside the gene matches. CDR1 SQVTM and CDR2 ANQGSEA come from the germline V gene. This CDR3 spans 14 amino acids. The CDR3 sequence: CSVADRGRWYEQYF. The CDR3 region has the DNA TGCAGCGTTGCGGACAGGGGGCGTTGGTACGAGCAGTACTTC.

There are a few counts of this clonotype. V gene TRBV19 combines with J gene TRBJ2-7; D unclear. V was cut by 5 bases and J by 0 bases, with 14 bases left in between. The CDR3 extends over 15 amino acids. The germline gives CDR1 LNHDA, CDR2 SQIVND (reference sequence). This chain's CDR3 is CASSSGPDHSYEQYF. CDR3 coding DNA: TGTGCCAGTAGTTCCGGGCCAGACCACTCCTACGAGCAGTACTTC.

The V call is TRBV6-1, the J call TRBJ2-7; TRBD1 aligns across 9 bases. This CDR3 is built from 15 residues. V lost 4 bases and J lost 2; bases outside the gene matches: 6. CDR1 is MNHNS, CDR2 SASEGT, per germline. The CDR3 nucleotides are TGTGCCAGCAGTGGATGGACAGGGGAAGCCTACGAGCAGTACTTC. It is translated as CASSGWTGEAYEQYF.

The V call is TRBV5-6, the J call TRBJ1-1, with 9 positions matching TRBD1. Unmatched junction bases numbered 8, after V lost 4 bases and J lost 7 bases. CDR3 length: 14 residues. The V gene's germline CDR1 is SGHDT and CDR2 YYEEEE. The DNA of the CDR3 is TGTGCCAGCAGCCCACCGGACAGGGGAGATGAAGCTTTCTTT. Protein: CASSPPDRGDEAFF.

Many counts were recorded for this clonotype. V usage is TRBV11-2 and J usage is TRBJ2-1, with TRBD2 matching over 11 bases. V lost 6 bases, J lost 6 bases, and 7 bases stayed unmatched. Germline values: CDR1 SGHAT, CDR2 FQNNGV. The CDR3 extends over 15 amino acids. The CDR3 loop is CASSPGLAALNEQFF. DNA of the CDR3: TGTGCCAGCAGTCCGGGACTAGCGGCCCTCAATGAGCAGTTCTTC.

This chain joins TRBV5-1 and TRBJ2-7; no reliable D call. This CDR3 has 13 amino acids. Trimming took off 0 bases at V and 6 bases at J, with 10 bases between the two ends. CDR1 SGHRS and CDR2 YFSETQ come from the germline V gene. The CDR3 DNA reads TGCGCCAGCAGCTTGGGCCTAGTTGGCGAGCAGTACTTC. Encoded protein: CASSLGLVGEQYF.

The chain recombines TRBV10-3 with TRBJ2-7, with D tentatively TRBD1 (5 bases). V lost 3 bases and J 6 bases, leaving 12 bases between the germline ends. Germline CDR1 is ENHRY and CDR2 is SYGVKD. CDR3 length: 13 residues. In nucleotides, the CDR3 is TGTGCCATCAGTGAACCCCCCCAGGGCGAGCAGTACTTC. Encoded protein: CAISEPPQGEQYF.

This clonotype occurred many times. This chain joins TRBV29-1 and TRBJ2-7; TRBD2 matches at 7 bases. The V and J ends lost 5 bases and 2 bases, in that order; junction bases with no gene match: 3. Germline V gene sequence: CDR1 SQVTM, CDR2 ANQGSEA. This CDR3 spans 12 amino acids. CDR3 sequence (DNA): TGCAGCGTTTTTGGACTAGCCTACGAGCAGTACTTC. It encodes CSVFGLAYEQYF.

This clonotype has only a few counts. The chain carries TRBV12-3 or TRBV12-4 and TRBJ2-1; the D gene is possibly TRBD2 (5 bases). The germline V and J ends were trimmed by 5 bases and 1 base, with 15 bases remaining between them. This CDR3 is built from 16 residues. CDR3 residues: CASSPRTGVSYNEQFF. In DNA, the CDR3 is TGTGCCAGCAGTCCAAGGACTGGGGTTTCCTACAATGAGCAGTTCTTC.

This clonotype was detected ten times or more. This rearrangement joins TRBV12-3 or TRBV12-4 to TRBJ1-2, with 8 bases matching TRBD1. The CDR3 spans 15 residues. V lost 5 bases, J lost 3 bases, and 8 bases stayed unmatched. In nucleotides, the CDR3 is TGTGCCAGCAGTACTCTAGAGGACAGGGACTATGGCTACACCTTC. Amino acids: CASSTLEDRDYGYTF.